Listed here are 26 T cell receptor beta chains from one sample, sequenced in a study of cytomegalovirus exposure and HLA in healthy donors. PCR involved 60 Vbeta and 13 Jbeta primers. Sequencing was performed with immunoSEQ multiplex PCR; in TCRdb, only in-frame clones are kept and a portion is missing. The data hold 200,000 to 250,000 clones, with roughly 83% observed a single time. Material for sequencing was PBMCs. The receptors were gathered from a boy between 2 and 10 years old in good health and CMV-seronegative.

The chain links TRBV30 to TRBJ2-7; 8 positions match TRBD1. The germline V gene has CDR1 GTSNPN and CDR2 SVGIG (reference sequence). This CDR3 comprises 13 residues. Trimming took 5 bases from V and 3 from J; bases not matched to a gene: 6. In DNA, the CDR3 is TGTGCCTGGGACAGGGGAGTAAGCTACGAGCAGTACTTC. This sequence encodes CAWDRGVSYEQYF.

The rearrangement joins TRBV7-2 to TRBJ2-7; the match to TRBD2 covers 8 bases. V lost 2 bases to trimming and J lost 1 base; unmatched junction nucleotides: 1. This CDR3 has 14 residues. The V gene's germline CDR1 is SGHTA and CDR2 FQGNSA. DNA of the CDR3: TGTGCCAGCAGCTTAACTAGCGGATCCTACGAGCAGTACTTC. The encoded protein is CASSLTSGSYEQYF.

The gene calls are TRBV5-4 and TRBJ1-5, with 8 bases that match TRBD1. The CDR3 is 14 amino acids. Germline CDR1 reads SGHNT; CDR2 reads YYREEE (reference sequence). The trim removed 4 bases at V and 6 bases at J, leaving 6 bases unmatched. The CDR3 spells CASSPGQGGQPQHF. CDR3 coding DNA: TGTGCCAGCAGCCCAGGACAGGGCGGTCAGCCCCAGCATTTT.

This chain links TRBV19 with TRBJ2-3; 13 bases agree with TRBD2. Germline assignment: CDR1 LNHDA and CDR2 SQIVND (reference sequence). V lost 3 bases and J lost 6; bases outside the gene matches: 3. The CDR3 contains 15 residues. CDR3 coding DNA: TGTGCCAGTAGTATGGGACTAGCGGGGCCGGATACGCAGTATTTT. It specifies CASSMGLAGPDTQYF.

The chain carries TRBV27 and TRBJ1-2; D may be TRBD1 (6 bases). The length of the CDR3 is 13 residues. Trimming took 7 bases from V and 4 from J, leaving 13 bases between them. Germline CDR1 reads MNHEY; CDR2 reads SMNVEV (reference sequence). The CDR3 sequence is CASKLTGRYGYTF. CDR3 nucleotide sequence: TGTGCCAGCAAACTAACAGGGCGCTATGGCTACACCTTC.

The chain is built from TRBV30 and TRBJ1-6; the D gene is possibly TRBD1 (6 bases). Per germline, CDR1 GTSNPN and CDR2 SVGIG (reference sequence). The CDR3 has 14 residues. The V and J ends lost 3 bases and 10 bases respectively, with 16 bases between them. CDR3 in amino acids: CAWRTTGTTSPLHF. The DNA of the CDR3 is TGTGCCTGGAGGACTACAGGGACAACCTCACCCCTCCACTTT.

This clone was counted a single time. The V and J genes are TRBV27 and TRBJ2-5; D gene unclear. The J call may be incorrect, as the DNA end agrees better with TRBJ2-7. Germline V gives CDR1 MNHEY, CDR2 SMNVEV (reference sequence). CDR3 length: 15 amino acids. The CDR3 spells CASSFLRGGPYEQYF. CDR3 nucleotides: TGTGCCAGCAGTTTCCTGCGAGGCGGTCCCTACGAGCAGTACTTC.

The chain carries TRBV5-1 and TRBJ2-5; 12 nucleotides align to TRBD2. Germline V gene sequence: CDR1 SGHRS, CDR2 YFSETQ. The CDR3 loop spans 16 amino acids. V lost 0 bases, J lost 9 bases, and 9 bases stayed unmatched. CDR3 loop: CASSLVIPSGGAAQYF. The CDR3 DNA is TGCGCCAGCAGCTTGGTGATTCCTAGCGGGGGGGCGGCCCAGTACTTC.

The chain uses TRBV5-6 and TRBJ1-1; 8 bases are a match to TRBD1. This CDR3 has 15 residues. Germline CDR1 is SGHDT and CDR2 is YYEEEE. Losses at the gene ends were 1 base for V and 3 bases for J; bases not matched to a gene: 5. DNA for the CDR3: TGTGCCAGCAGCTTGTTGTGGACAGGGTACACTGAAGCTTTCTTT. This codes for CASSLLWTGYTEAFF.

J is TRBJ1-2 and V is TRBV28, with D possibly being TRBD1 (5 bases). Trimming removed 6 bases at V and 4 bases at J, with 15 bases between. The germline V gene has CDR1 MDHEN and CDR2 SYDVKM. The CDR3 has 14 amino acids. CDR3 nucleotide sequence: TGTGCCAGCAGCCCCCCGGGGGGGAGCTATGGCTACACCTTC. This codes for CASSPPGGSYGYTF.

This clone is a singleton in its sample. The chain has TRBV7-3 and TRBJ2-7; TRBD1 matches 9 bases. Germline-derived CDR1 and CDR2 are SGHTA and FQGTGA. The V gene end was trimmed by 4 bases and the J gene end by 0 bases; junction bases not matched to a gene: 4. There are 15 residues in the CDR3. The CDR3 region has the DNA TGTGCCAGCAGCTCTGGACAGGGGAGCTCCTACGAGCAGTACTTC. It is translated as CASSSGQGSSYEQYF.

The gene calls are TRBV7-9 and TRBJ2-3, with D maybe TRBD1 (6 bases). Trimming stripped 1 base from V and 1 base from J, with 6 bases between. The CDR3 extends over 14 amino acids. CDR1 SEHNR and CDR2 FQNEAQ come from the germline V gene (reference sequence). CDR3 nucleotides: TGTGCCAGCAGCTTAGACAGGGGCACAGATACGCAGTATTTT. Amino acids: CASSLDRGTDTQYF.

This rearrangement joins TRBV4-2 to TRBJ2-7, with TRBD2 matching 7 bases. CDR3 length equals 14 residues. Unmatched junction bases numbered 3, after V lost 4 bases and J lost 0 bases. CDR1 is LGHNA and CDR2 is YNFKEQ in the germline V gene. The CDR3 sequence: CASSPGGSSYEQYF. DNA of the CDR3: TGTGCCAGCAGCCCAGGCGGGAGCTCCTACGAGCAGTACTTC.

V usage is TRBV9 and J usage is TRBJ2-2, with 9 nucleotides matching TRBD1. V was pared by 3 bases and J by 4 bases, with 1 base of the junction left unmatched. CDR3 length: 14 amino acids. The germline V gene encodes CDR1 SGDLS and CDR2 YYNGEE. The CDR3 spells CASSGTGVTGELFF. CDR3 bases: TGTGCCAGCAGCGGGACAGGGGTCACCGGGGAGCTGTTTTTT. Combining the CDR3 with reference TRBV9 and TRBJ2-2 gives the whole variable domain DSGVTQTPKHLITATGQRVTLRCSPRSGDLSVYWYQQSLDQGLQFLIQYYNGEERAKGNILERFSAQQFPDLHSELNLSSLELGDSALYFCASSGTGVTGELFFGEGSRLTVL.

The V and J genes are TRBV19 and TRBJ2-3; 9 positions agree with TRBD2. Germline V gene sequence: CDR1 LNHDA, CDR2 SQIVND (reference sequence). The length of the CDR3 is 15 residues. With V trimmed by 3 bases and J by 6 bases, 7 bases remained unmatched. CDR3 loop: CASSMTRGGPDTQYF. CDR3 coding DNA: TGTGCCAGTAGTATGACGCGGGGGGGCCCCGATACGCAGTATTTT.

The V and J genes are TRBV30 and TRBJ2-5, with D possibly TRBD1 on 5 matching bases. Trimming stripped 0 bases from V and 2 bases from J, with 10 bases between. Germline lookup yields CDR1 GTSNPN and CDR2 SVGIG (reference sequence). The CDR3 spans 14 residues. The chain's CDR3 is CAWSVGVGQETQYF. The CDR3 nucleotides read TGTGCCTGGAGTGTAGGGGTAGGGCAAGAGACCCAGTACTTC. Full variable domain (missing parts from reference TRBV30 and TRBJ2-5): SQTIHQWPATLVQPVGSPLSLECTVEGTSNPNLYWYRQAAGRGLQLLFYSVGIGQISSEVPQNLSASRPQDRQFILSSKKLLLSDSGFYLCAWSVGVGQETQYFGPGTRLLVL.

The chain links TRBV4-1 to TRBJ1-6; 8 bases are shared with TRBD1. The germline CDR1 and CDR2 sequences are MGHRA and YSYEKL. V trimming: 1 base; J trimming: 10 bases; junction bases outside the gene matches: 6. The CDR3 has 15 residues. This CDR3 reads CASSQGQGAVSPLHF. The CDR3 bases are TGCGCCAGCAGCCAAGGCCAGGGGGCGGTGTCACCCCTCCACTTT.

DNA of the CDR3: TGTGCCAGCAGTTCTAGCGGGCCAACCTACGAGCAGTACTTC. This codes for CASSSSGPTYEQYF. The chain has TRBV27 and TRBJ2-7, with TRBD2 matching over 8 bases. Germline lookup yields CDR1 MNHEY and CDR2 SMNVEV (reference sequence). This CDR3 is 14 amino acids long. With V trimmed by 4 bases and J by 2 bases, 4 bases remained unmatched.

This clone was recorded only once. The chain combines TRBV29-1 with TRBJ2-2; 7 bases align to TRBD1. Germline V gene sequence: CDR1 SQVTM, CDR2 ANQGSEA. The V gene end was trimmed by 4 bases and the J gene end by 4 bases; junction bases not matched to a gene: 6. This CDR3 has 14 amino acids. CDR3: CSVVAGGSTGELFF. The CDR3, as DNA: TGCAGCGTTGTGGCAGGGGGAAGCACCGGGGAGCTGTTTTTT.

The chain carries TRBV4-1 and TRBJ2-5; a possible D gene is TRBD2 (6 bases). The germline V gene encodes CDR1 MGHRA and CDR2 YSYEKL. The CDR3 totals 14 residues. Trimming removed 1 base from V and 1 base from J, with 7 bases in between. This CDR3 reads CASSQAGLQETQYF. The CDR3 DNA sequence: TGCGCCAGCAGCCAAGCGGGACTCCAAGAGACCCAGTACTTC.

This clone occurred a few times. The chain employs TRBV6-5 and TRBJ1-5, with D unclear. V gave up 5 bases and J gave up 0 bases, with 11 bases separating them. Germline CDR1 reads MNHEY; CDR2 reads SVGAGI. CDR3 length: 15 amino acids. The CDR3: CASSPSHGSNQPQHF. For the CDR3, the DNA is TGTGCCAGCAGTCCCTCGCACGGTAGCAATCAGCCCCAGCATTTT.

V is TRBV5-1 and J is TRBJ2-5, with TRBD1 identical over 10 bases. J was trimmed by 4 bases and V by 4 bases; bases with no gene match: 10. The germline V gene has CDR1 SGHRS and CDR2 YFSETQ. The CDR3 sequence is 16 residues long. Here the CDR3 DNA reads TGCGCCAGCAGCCCTACCGGGACAGGGGTGGGAGAGACCCAGTACTTC. This translates into CASSPTGTGVGETQYF.

This rearrangement joins TRBV13 to TRBJ1-1, with 10 positions matching TRBD1. The CDR3 covers 17 residues. CDR1 and CDR2 (germline): PRHDT, FYEKMQ (reference sequence). V gave up 4 bases and J gave up 1 base; unmatched junction bases: 9. CDR3 DNA sequence: TGTGCCAGCAGCTCTTGGGACAGGGGTAGATCGAACACTGAAGCTTTCTTT. Translating gives CASSSWDRGRSNTEAFF.

This chain uses TRBV7-9 with TRBJ1-4; 9 nucleotides align to TRBD1. The CDR3 covers 16 residues. V was clipped by 5 bases and J by 4 bases; unmatched bases: 8. In germline, CDR1 is SEHNR, CDR2 FQNEAQ (reference sequence). The DNA for the CDR3 is TGTGCCAGCAGCCAAACCTCGGGACAGGGTAATGAAAAACTGTTTTTT. It yields the protein CASSQTSGQGNEKLFF.

The genes are TRBV5-4 and TRBJ2-3; D is possibly TRBD2 (6 bases). CDR3 length: 14 amino acids. V was trimmed by 1 base and J by 14 bases, leaving 20 bases between them. Germline V gene lookup returns CDR1 SGHNT and CDR2 YYREEE (reference sequence). The CDR3 spells CASSLRGGGTQPYF. DNA for the CDR3: TGTGCCAGCAGCTTGCGGGGAGGTGGGACTCAACCGTATTTT.

The V call is TRBV29-1, the J call TRBJ1-1, with no clear D. This CDR3 region has 13 residues. Germline CDR1 is SQVTM and CDR2 is ANQGSEA. Trimming shortened V by 4 bases and J by 6 bases, and 15 bases separated the two germline ends. The CDR3 DNA reads as TGCAGCGTTGGGGAGGTAGTAAGCCCTGAAGCTTTCTTT. Translation gives CSVGEVVSPEAFF.